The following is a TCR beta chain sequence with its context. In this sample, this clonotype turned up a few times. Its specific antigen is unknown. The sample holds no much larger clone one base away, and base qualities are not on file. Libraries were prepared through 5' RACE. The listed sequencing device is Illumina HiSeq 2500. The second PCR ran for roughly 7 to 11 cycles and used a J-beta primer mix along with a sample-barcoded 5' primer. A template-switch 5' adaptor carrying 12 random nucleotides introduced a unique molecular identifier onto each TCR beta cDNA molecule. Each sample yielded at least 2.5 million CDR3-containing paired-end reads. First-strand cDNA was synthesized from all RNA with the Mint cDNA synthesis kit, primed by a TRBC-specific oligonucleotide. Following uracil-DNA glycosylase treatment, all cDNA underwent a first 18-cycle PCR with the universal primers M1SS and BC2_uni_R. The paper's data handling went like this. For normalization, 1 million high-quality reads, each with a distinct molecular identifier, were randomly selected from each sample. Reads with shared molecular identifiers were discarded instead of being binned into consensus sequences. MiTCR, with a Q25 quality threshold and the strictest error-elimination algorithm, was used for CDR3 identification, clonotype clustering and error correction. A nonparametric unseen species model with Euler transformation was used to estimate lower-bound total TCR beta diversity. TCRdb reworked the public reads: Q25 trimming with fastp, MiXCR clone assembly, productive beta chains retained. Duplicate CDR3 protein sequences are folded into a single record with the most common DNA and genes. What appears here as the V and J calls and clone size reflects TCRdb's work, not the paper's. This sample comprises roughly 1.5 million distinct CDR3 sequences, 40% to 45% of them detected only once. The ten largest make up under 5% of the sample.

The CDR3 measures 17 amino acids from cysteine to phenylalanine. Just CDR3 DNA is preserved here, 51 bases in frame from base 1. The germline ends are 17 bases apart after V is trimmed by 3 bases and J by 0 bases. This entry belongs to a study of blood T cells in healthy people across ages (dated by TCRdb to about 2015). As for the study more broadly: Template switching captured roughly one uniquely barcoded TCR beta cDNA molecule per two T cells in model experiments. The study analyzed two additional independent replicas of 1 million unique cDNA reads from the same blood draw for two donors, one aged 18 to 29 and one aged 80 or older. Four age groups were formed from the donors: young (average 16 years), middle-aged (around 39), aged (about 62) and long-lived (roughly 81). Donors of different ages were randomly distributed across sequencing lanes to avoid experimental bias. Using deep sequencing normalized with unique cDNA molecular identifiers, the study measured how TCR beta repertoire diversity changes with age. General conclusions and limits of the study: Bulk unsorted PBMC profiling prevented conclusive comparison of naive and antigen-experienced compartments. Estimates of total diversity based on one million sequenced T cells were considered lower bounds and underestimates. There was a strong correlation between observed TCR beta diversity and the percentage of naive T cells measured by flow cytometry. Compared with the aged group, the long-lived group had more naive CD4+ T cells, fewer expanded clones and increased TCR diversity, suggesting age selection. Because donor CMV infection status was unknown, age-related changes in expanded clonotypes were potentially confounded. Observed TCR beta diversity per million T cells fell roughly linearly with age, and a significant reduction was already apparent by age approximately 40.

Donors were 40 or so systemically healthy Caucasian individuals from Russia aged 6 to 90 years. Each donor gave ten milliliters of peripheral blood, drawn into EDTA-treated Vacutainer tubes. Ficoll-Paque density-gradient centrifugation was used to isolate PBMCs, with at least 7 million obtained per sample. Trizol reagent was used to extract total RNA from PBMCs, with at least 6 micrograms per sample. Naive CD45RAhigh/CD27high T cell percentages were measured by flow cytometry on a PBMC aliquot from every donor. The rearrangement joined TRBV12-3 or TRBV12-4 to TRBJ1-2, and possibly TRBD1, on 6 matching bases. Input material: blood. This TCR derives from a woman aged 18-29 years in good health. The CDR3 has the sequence CASSFRAGALANYGYTF. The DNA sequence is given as TGTGCCAGCAGTTTTCGGGCGGGGGCGTTAGCTAACTATGGCTACACCTTC.